This T cell receptor beta chain was profiled in a study of Ad26.COV2.S vaccination and SARS-CoV-2 variants. Study overall: Administration of Ad26.COV2.S was intramuscular, either once or twice 56 days apart.

V dropped 3 bases and J dropped 4; count of bases not matched to a gene: 6. Looked up from germline, CDR1 is SGHRS and CDR2 is YFSETQ. The CDR3 has 16 residues. The table came from immunoSEQ multiplex PCR; TCRdb's copy has only in-frame clones and leaves some out. The sample gives about 420,000 clones, 88% of which show up once; about 3.5% is in the top ten. Study-wide results and caveats: Post-vaccination breadth of spike-specific CD8+ and CD4+ T cell responses was reportedly substantial.

Note on this clone: What it binds is unknown.

Noted treatment: over 15 received Ad26.COV2.S at low or high dose, single or two shots; roughly five received placebo; per-sample allocation not given. Following the first vaccine or placebo injection, samples were taken on day 63. Immunization relied on an Ad26 vector, which expressed Wuhan-strain SARS-CoV-2 spike. This TCR was sampled from a person between 18 and 65 years old who received the Ad26.COV2.S COVID-19 vaccine or a placebo. The chain joins TRBV5-1 to TRBJ2-1, with 11 bases aligning to TRBD2. The sample here was peripheral blood, taken in a trial of Ad26.COV2.S vaccine versus placebo. In nucleotides, the CDR3 is TGCGCCAGCAGCTATAGACTAGCGGGGAAGTACAATGAGCAGTTCTTC. This codes for CASSYRLAGKYNEQFF.